This T cell receptor beta chain stems from a study of cytomegalovirus exposure and HLA in healthy donors. Sequencing used immunoSEQ multiplex PCR; TCRdb keeps in-frame clones, though not all of them. The sample shows 130,000 to 150,000 clones, roughly 87% of them seen only once. Points on this clone: Its antigen is undetermined.

Findings of the study overall: The study recorded 150 to 200 TCR beta chains that were cytomegalovirus-associated. In vitro checks showed that a few CMV-associated chains really do target CMV antigens. The classifier reportedly diagnosed cytomegalovirus status with high sensitivity and specificity. The tendency of first-cohort TCR clusters to co-occur in the roughly 120 validation repertoires was identified by a subsequent analysis.

V was clipped by 2 bases and J by 2 bases; unmatched bases: 5. This CDR3 region has 15 residues. Germline V gene lookup returns CDR1 LGHNT and CDR2 FRNRAP. The clonotype was recovered from a man between 18 and 35 years old in good health and CMV-seropositive. The sequenced sample consisted of PBMCs. The V and J genes are TRBV12-5 and TRBJ2-7, with 8 bases fitting TRBD2. In nucleotides, the CDR3 is TGTGCTAGTGGTTTGCCGACTAGCGCAACCTACGAGCAGTACTTC. It is translated as CASGLPTSATYEQYF.